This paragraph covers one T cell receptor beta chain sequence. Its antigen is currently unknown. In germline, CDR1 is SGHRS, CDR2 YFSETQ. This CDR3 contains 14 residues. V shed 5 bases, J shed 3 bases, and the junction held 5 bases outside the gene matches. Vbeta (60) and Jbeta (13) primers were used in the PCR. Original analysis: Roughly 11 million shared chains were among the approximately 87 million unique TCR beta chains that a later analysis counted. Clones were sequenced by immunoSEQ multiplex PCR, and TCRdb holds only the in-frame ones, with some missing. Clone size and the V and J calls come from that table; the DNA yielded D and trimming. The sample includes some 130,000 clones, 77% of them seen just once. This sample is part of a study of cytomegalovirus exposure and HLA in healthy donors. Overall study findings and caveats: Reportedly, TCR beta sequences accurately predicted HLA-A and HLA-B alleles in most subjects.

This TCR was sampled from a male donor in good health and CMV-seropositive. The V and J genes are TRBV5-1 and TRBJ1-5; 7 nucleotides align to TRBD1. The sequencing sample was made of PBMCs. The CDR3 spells CASSSGQLNQPQHF. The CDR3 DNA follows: TGCGCCAGCAGTTCGGGACAGCTCAATCAGCCCCAGCATTTT. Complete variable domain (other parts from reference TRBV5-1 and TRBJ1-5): KAGVTQTPRYLIKTRGQQVTLSCSPISGHRSVSWYQQTPGQGLQFLFEYFSETQRNKGNFPGRFSGRQFSNSRSEMNVSTLELGDSALYLCASSSGQLNQPQHFGDGTRLSIL.